The 28 T cell receptor beta chains given below trace back to one sample, sequenced in a study of naive and memory T cell subsets. The library had UMIs added by 3' ligation of an oligonucleotide to TCR cDNA. Ligated cDNA underwent four rounds of PCR with nested alpha and beta constant region primers and SP2. One entry per CDR3 protein, called by TCRdb with MiXCR from the 5' RACE reads. The table records tens of thousands of distinct CDR3 sequences, around 7.3% of them present only once. These receptors were taken from a male donor in good health.

This clonotype was seen only a few times. The rearrangement links TRBV6-6 to TRBJ2-2, with 7 bases aligning to TRBD2. Per the germline V gene, CDR1 is MNHNY and CDR2 is SVGAGI (reference sequence). This CDR3 has 14 amino acids. V gave up 7 bases and J gave up 6 bases; unmatched junction bases: 8. CDR3 DNA sequence: TGTGCCAGCAACCTTAGGGCGGGGGCCGGGGAGCTGTTTTTT. It translates to CASNLRAGAGELFF.

This clonotype showed up many times. CDR3 region: CASSLILENTEAFF. Written as DNA, the CDR3 is TGTGCCAGCAGTTTAATCCTGGAGAACACTGAAGCTTTCTTT. The V gene is TRBV28, the J gene TRBJ1-1; D gene unclear. The CDR3 has 14 residues. Per the germline V gene, CDR1 is MDHEN and CDR2 is SYDVKM. The V gene lost 2 bases and the J gene lost 1 base, with 8 bases spanning the gap.

As for this clonotype: At one end the junction does not follow the germline gene, possibly because of a read error. The chain is built from TRBV13 and TRBJ1-1; D not resolved. Germline CDR1 reads PRHDT; CDR2 reads FYEKMQ (reference sequence). The length of the CDR3 is 15 residues. The CDR3 DNA reads TGTGCCAGCAGCCCAAGGCGGGCCCTGAACACTGAAGCTGTCTTT. Residues: CASSPRRALNTEAVF.

V gene TRBV5-6 combines with J gene TRBJ2-5; 7 nucleotides align to TRBD1. Looked up from germline, CDR1 is SGHDT and CDR2 is YYEEEE. The V and J ends lost 1 base and 5 bases, in that order; junction bases with no gene match: 2. The CDR3 loop spans 13 amino acids. CDR3 region: CASSLLTGETQYF. The CDR3 DNA is TGTGCCAGCAGCTTGCTGACAGGGGAGACCCAGTACTTC.

This clonotype was detected many times. This chain uses TRBV6-2 or TRBV6-3 with TRBJ1-1; no firm D call. Deletions cut 2 bases from V and 3 bases from J, with 7 bases between. Germline-derived CDR1 and CDR2 are MNHEY and SVGEGT. CDR3 length: 13 residues. DNA for the CDR3: TGTGCCAGCAGTTACATGGGGTACACTGAAGCTTTCTTT. Its translation: CASSYMGYTEAFF.

With respect to this clonotype: The junction departs from germline at one end; a sequencing error may be responsible. The chain joins TRBV29-1 to TRBJ1-3; 8 nucleotides agree with TRBD1. The CDR3 is 14 amino acids. Germline-derived CDR1 and CDR2 are SQVTM and ANQGSEA. CDR3 sequence reads: CSVETGVSGSTIYF. The CDR3 DNA follows: TGCAGCGTGGAGACAGGGGTTAGTGGAAGCACCATATATTTT.

This clonotype was recorded at least ten times. The chain uses TRBV3-1 and TRBJ2-4; 10 nucleotides align to TRBD2. In germline, CDR1 is LGHDT, CDR2 YNNKEL (reference sequence). This CDR3 is built from 19 residues. J gave up 4 bases and V 0 bases, and 12 bases lay outside the gene matches. DNA of the CDR3: TGTGCCAGCAGCCAAGAACCCTTACTAGCGGGGTTTGAGAAAAACATTCAGTACTTC. Translating gives CASSQEPLLAGFEKNIQYF.

This clonotype was detected only a few times. This chain joins TRBV13 and TRBJ2-1; D gene uncertain. The CDR3 consists of 13 residues. CDR1 and CDR2 from the germline V gene are PRHDT and FYEKMQ (reference sequence). The ends were cut back, 5 bases at V and 7 bases at J, with 12 bases in the middle. The CDR3 DNA is TGTGCCAGCAGCCAAAGATTGCATAATGAGCAGTTCTTC. This encodes CASSQRLHNEQFF. Supplemented by reference TRBV13 and TRBJ2-1, the full variable domain reads AAGVIQSPRHLIKEKRETATLKCYPIPRHDTVYWYQQGPGQDPQFLISFYEKMQSDKGSIPDRFSAQQFSDYHSELNMSSLELGDSALYFCASSQRLHNEQFFGPGTRLTVL.

The J gene is TRBJ2-1, the V gene TRBV19; no firm D call. CDR1 and CDR2 from the germline V gene are LNHDA and SQIVND (reference sequence). Trimming cost V 5 bases and J 0 bases, with 14 bases left between them. This CDR3 is built from 16 residues. The CDR3 coding sequence is TGTGCCAGTAGTGATCGAATCTTGTCCTCCTACAATGAGCAGTTCTTC. Residues: CASSDRILSSYNEQFF.

In its sample, this clonotype was seen a few times. The chain recombines TRBV12-3 or TRBV12-4 with TRBJ1-5; D is perhaps TRBD1 (5 bases). Trimming pared 6 bases from V and 5 bases from J, leaving 17 bases between. This CDR3 has 15 residues. The CDR3 DNA follows: TGTGCCAGCAGCAGCGGAGACAGCCCCTATCAGCCCCAGCATTTT. This gives the protein CASSSGDSPYQPQHF.

This clonotype has a count of ten or more. The V call is TRBV20-1, the J call TRBJ2-1; 8 nucleotides match TRBD2. This CDR3 region has 15 residues. Trimming removed 2 bases from V and 4 bases from J; junction bases left unmatched: 7. Germline values: CDR1 DFQATT, CDR2 SNEGSKA (reference sequence). This chain's CDR3 is CSARKGGGSYNEQFF. As DNA, the CDR3 is TGCAGTGCTAGAAAGGGCGGGGGGTCTTACAATGAGCAGTTCTTC.

The sample holds many counts of this clonotype. This chain joins TRBV7-9 and TRBJ2-5; D is possibly TRBD1 or TRBD2 (5 bases each). The V gene lost 5 bases and the J gene lost 2 bases, with 15 bases spanning the gap. The germline V gene encodes CDR1 SEHNR and CDR2 FQNEAQ (reference sequence). The CDR3 sequence is 15 residues long. CDR3 nucleotide sequence: TGTGCCAGCAGCACCCGGACGGGGCTACAAGAGACCCAGTACTTC. This gives the protein CASSTRTGLQETQYF.

This clonotype was seen many times. The chain uses TRBV20-1 and TRBJ2-5; a possible D gene is TRBD1 (5 bases). CDR1 DFQATT and CDR2 SNEGSKA come from the germline V gene (reference sequence). V was pared by 3 bases and J by 4 bases, with 12 bases between. The CDR3 has 13 residues. The CDR3 is CSAREQARETQYF. The CDR3 bases are TGCAGTGCTAGGGAACAGGCTCGAGAGACCCAGTACTTC.

This clonotype occurred many times. This rearrangement joins TRBV2 to TRBJ2-5, with TRBD1 as a possible D gene (6 bases). CDR1 SNHLY and CDR2 FYNNEI come from the germline V gene. The CDR3 loop spans 15 amino acids. Trimming stripped 4 bases from V and 9 bases from J, with 21 bases between. CDR3 DNA sequence: TGTGCCAGCAGTGTTTGGGGGACACCCAATGAGGCCCAGTACTTC. This encodes CASSVWGTPNEAQYF.

This clonotype was picked up many times. J is TRBJ2-5 and V is TRBV5-1; D is unresolved. CDR1 is SGHRS and CDR2 is YFSETQ in the germline V gene. The CDR3 loop spans 16 amino acids. Deletions cut 1 base from V and 5 bases from J, with 18 bases between. The CDR3 region is CASSLMTTEFGETQYF. The CDR3 nucleotides read TGCGCCAGCAGCTTGATGACGACGGAATTCGGGGAGACCCAGTACTTC.

This clonotype was seen only a few times. This rearrangement joins TRBV3-1 to TRBJ2-7, with 9 bases matching TRBD1. Germline CDR1 and CDR2: LGHDT and YNNKEL (reference sequence). J gave up 0 bases and V 8 bases, and 5 bases lay outside the gene matches. This CDR3 is built from 14 residues. The CDR3 nucleotides are TGTGCCAGCGGGGGGGACAGGGACTCCTACGAGCAGTACTTC. Translation: CASGGDRDSYEQYF.

This clonotype was counted ten times or more. The V call is TRBV6-6, the J call TRBJ2-2; TRBD1 matches 7 bases. The germline V gene has CDR1 MNHNY and CDR2 SVGAGI (reference sequence). The CDR3 runs 12 residues. With 6 bases clipped from V and 5 bases from J, the junction kept 0 bases outside the gene matches. The CDR3 coding sequence is TGTGCCAGCAGCAGGGGGACCGGGGAGCTGTTTTTT. This gives the protein CASSRGTGELFF.

This clonotype was seen many times. The rearrangement uses TRBV7-2 and TRBJ2-2; TRBD2 matches at 11 bases. CDR1 SGHTA and CDR2 FQGNSA come from the germline V gene. The junction had 9 bases not matched to a gene; V was cut back by 2 bases and J by 4 bases. This CDR3 is 18 amino acids long. CDR3 sequence (DNA): TGTGCCAGCAGCTTATCTCCTAGCGGGGGGCCGGGCACCGGGGAGCTGTTTTTT. It yields the protein CASSLSPSGGPGTGELFF.

This clonotype was counted many times. The chain combines TRBV28 with TRBJ2-3; 8 positions match TRBD1. The CDR3 has 15 amino acids. Losses at the gene ends were 5 bases for V and 3 bases for J; bases not matched to a gene: 7. CDR1 MDHEN and CDR2 SYDVKM come from the germline V gene. This CDR3 is CASSQVQGATDTQYF. The CDR3 DNA sequence: TGTGCCAGCAGTCAGGTCCAGGGGGCAACAGATACGCAGTATTTT.

V usage is TRBV20-1 and J usage is TRBJ2-1; D tentatively reads TRBD1 or TRBD2 (5 bases each). The CDR3 has 12 residues. The ends were cut back, 7 bases at V and 8 bases at J, with 15 bases in the middle. CDR1 and CDR2 (germline): DFQATT, SNEGSKA (reference sequence). The DNA of the CDR3 is TGCAGTGTTAAGTGGGACGATTATGAGCAGTTCTTC. This encodes CSVKWDDYEQFF.

This clonotype has just a few counts. This chain joins TRBV12-3 or TRBV12-4 and TRBJ2-7; D tentatively reads TRBD1 or TRBD2 (6 bases each). This CDR3 region has 16 residues. The ends were cut back, 3 bases at V and 0 bases at J, with 15 bases in the middle. In nucleotides, the CDR3 is TGTGCCAGCAGTTTGAGGGGGGTCCTGTACTCCTACGAGCAGTACTTC. Amino acids: CASSLRGVLYSYEQYF.

This clonotype was recorded a few times. This sequence joins TRBV6-1 and TRBJ2-7; TRBD2 is a possible D gene (5 bases). This CDR3 is 11 amino acids long. Trimming removed 4 bases at V and 11 bases at J, with 12 bases between. CDR1 and CDR2 from the germline V gene are MNHNS and SASEGT. The CDR3 protein is CASSARDPEYF. The DNA for the CDR3 is TGTGCCAGCAGTGCCCGGGATCCGGAGTACTTC.

The chain employs TRBV20-1 and TRBJ2-7, with 11 bases that match TRBD1. In germline, CDR1 is DFQATT, CDR2 SNEGSKA (reference sequence). J lost 0 bases, V lost 6 bases, and 7 bases had no gene match. The CDR3 totals 15 residues. CDR3 coding DNA: TGCAGTGCCCAGGACAGGGGGCGAAGCTCCTACGAGCAGTACTTC. Translated, it gives CSAQDRGRSSYEQYF.

There are a few counts of this clonotype. J is TRBJ2-3 and V is TRBV5-1; TRBD2 matches at 7 bases. Per the germline V gene, CDR1 is SGHRS and CDR2 is YFSETQ. V shed 2 bases, J shed 2 bases, and the junction held 5 bases outside the gene matches. The CDR3 has 15 residues. CDR3 sequence: CASSFGLEFTDTQYF. In nucleotides, the CDR3 is TGCGCCAGCAGCTTTGGACTAGAGTTCACAGATACGCAGTATTTT.

CDR3 DNA sequence: TGTGCCTGGAGTTTGGGACTTAACGGGAACCAGCCCCAGCATTTT. This gives the protein CAWSLGLNGNQPQHF. The gene calls are TRBV30 and TRBJ1-5; tentative D call: TRBD1 (5 bases). The CDR3 has 15 amino acids. The V and J ends lost 2 bases and 7 bases respectively, with 18 bases between them. Germline lookup yields CDR1 GTSNPN and CDR2 SVGIG (reference sequence).

This clonotype was recorded a few times. This chain joins TRBV12-3 or TRBV12-4 and TRBJ2-5; possibly TRBD1 for D (6 bases). Trimming took 6 bases from V and 7 from J, leaving 21 bases between them. The CDR3 spans 15 residues. CDR3 DNA sequence: TGTGCCAGCAGATCCCGGGACACTGGCTGGGGGACCCAGTACTTC. It encodes CASRSRDTGWGTQYF.

Turning to this clonotype: An end of the junction does not agree with germline; a read error may underlie this. The chain uses TRBV10-1 and TRBJ2-2; no reliable D call. This CDR3 spans 12 amino acids. The V gene's germline CDR1 is WNHNN and CDR2 SYGVQD (reference sequence). CDR3 nucleotides: TGCGCCGGCAGCGCGAACACCGGGGAGCTGTTTTTT. Translated: CAGSANTGELFF.

Concerning this clonotype itself: This may stem from a read error, because a much larger clone lies one nucleotide away. The chain has TRBV12-3 or TRBV12-4 and TRBJ1-3; D unresolved. This CDR3 has 15 residues. CDR3 in amino acids: CVSSINGGSGNTIYF. DNA of the CDR3: TGTGTCAGCAGTATCAACGGTGGGTCCGGAAACACCATATATTTT.